Listed below are T cell receptor beta chains from one sample, sequenced in a study of breast tumors, draining lymph nodes, adjacent tissues. From the multiplex PCR reads, TCRdb called clonotypes with MiXCR, one entry per CDR3 protein. The table shows approximately 150,000 distinct CDR3 sequences, with approximately 32% occurring only once. Specimen: axillary lymph node tissue. These receptors were collected from a female donor with breast cancer. Some clones in this sample may be carry-over from other donors' samples. CDR3s include the opening cysteine and the closing phenylalanine or tryptophan. D genes are given only for firm matches. Some rows mark clone size as missing; the rest say once, few, many or name a class of expanded clone.

>-|TRBV5-1|TRBJ1-1|few
TGCGCCAGCAGCACCGTCGGGACGAACACTGAAGCTTTCTTT
CASSTVGTNTEAFF
>-|TRBV24-1|TRBJ2-1|-
TGTGCCACCAGTGCCTTGACAGTCAATGAGCAGTTCTTC
CATSALTVNEQFF
>-|TRBV6-2/TRBV6-3|TRBJ2-5|many
TGTGCCAGCAGACCCATCGGGTTCGGAGAGACCCAGTACTTC
CASRPIGFGETQYF
>-|TRBV18|TRBJ1-4|-
TGTGCCAGCTCACCACTGAACAGGGTCGGTGGAAAACTGTTTTTT
CASSPLNRVGGKLFF
>-|TRBV20-1|TRBJ1-2|many
TGCAGTGCCCACACCGGGACGGGCTACACCTTC
CSAHTGTGYTF
>TRBD1|TRBV6-5|TRBJ1-2|many
TGTGCCAGCAGTCACGACGGGACAGCTACTGCCTTC
CASSHDGTATAF
>TRBD1|TRBV3-1|TRBJ1-4|many
TGTGCCAGCAGCCTCTACAGGGGGCGCGATGAAAAACTGTTTTTT
CASSLYRGRDEKLFF
>-|TRBV2|TRBJ1-1|many
TGTGCCAGCTCTCTCAACCAGAACGCTGAAGCTTTCTTT
CASSLNQNAEAFF
>TRBD1|TRBV7-3|TRBJ1-3|many
TGTGCCAGCAGCCGGGACAGGGGACCTGGAAACACCATATATTTT
CASSRDRGPGNTIYF
>-|TRBV19|TRBJ1-1|-
TGTGCCAGTAGTATACTGGGCAGCTTGAACACTGAAGCTTTCTTT
CASSILGSLNTEAFF
>TRBD1|TRBV18|TRBJ1-2|many
TGTGCCAGCTCAGAGGGACAGGTTATAGGTGGCTACACCTTC
CASSEGQVIGGYTF
>TRBD1|TRBV28|TRBJ1-5|many
TGTGCCAGCAGGGGCAGGGGGATCAGCCCCCAGCATTTT
CASRGRGISPQHF
>TRBD1|TRBV18|TRBJ1-5|many
TGTGCCAGCTCTCTAAACGGGGACAGGGGGCTCGATCAGCCCCAGCATTTT
CASSLNGDRGLDQPQHF
>-|TRBV11-3|TRBJ2-7|many
TGTGCCAGCAGCTCGGGGGCTGGGCAGTACTTC
CASSSGAGQYF
>-|TRBV24-1|TRBJ2-2|many
TGTGCCACCAGTGATCCGGGGGATGCTACCGGGGAGCTGTTTTTT
CATSDPGDATGELFF
>-|TRBV15|TRBJ1-2|-
TGTGCCACCAGCGGGGGGGGGGTTGGCTACACCTTC
CATSGGGVGYTF
>-|TRBV4-1|TRBJ2-5|many
TGCGCCAGCAGCCAAGATCTGGGGCAGGGGACCCAGTACTTC
CASSQDLGQGTQYF
>-|TRBV6-4|TRBJ2-3|many
TGTGCCAGCAGTGACTCCCCGGAGGGGGGCGGCACAGATACGCAGTATTTT
CASSDSPEGGGTDTQYF
>-|TRBV19|TRBJ1-2|once
TGTGCCAGTAGCGGGGGGAGGGGGGTGCATGGCTACACCTTC
CASSGGRGVHGYTF
>-|TRBV6-5|TRBJ1-2|many
TGTGCCAGCAGTCCCGCCCGGGGGGCCGGCTACACCTTC
CASSPARGAGYTF
>-|TRBV5-8|TRBJ1-6|many
TGTGCCAGCAGCGCCCGCTATAATTCACCTCTCCACTTT
CASSARYNSPLHF
>TRBD1|TRBV4-2|TRBJ1-6|many
TGTGCCAGCAGCCAAGATCAGACAGGGTTTAGCTCCTATAATTCACCCCTCCACTTT
CASSQDQTGFSSYNSPLHF
>TRBD1|TRBV11-2|TRBJ2-5|many
TGTGCCAGCAGCTTCTGGACAGGGGCCAACCAAGAGACCCAGTACTTC
CASSFWTGANQETQYF
>-|TRBV5-1|TRBJ2-5|many
TGCGCCAGCAGCTTTGGAGGTAATGGGGAGACCCAGTACTTC
CASSFGGNGETQYF
>TRBD2|TRBV20-1|TRBJ2-1|-
TGCAGTGCCCCAAGAAGCGGGGGGGAAACTGAGCAGTTCTTC
CSAPRSGGETEQFF
>TRBD2|TRBV7-7|TRBJ2-7|many
TGTGCTAGCAGCTTAGTCGGGGGGTCCTACGAGCAGTACTTC
CASSLVGGSYEQYF
>-|TRBV2|TRBJ2-1|many
TGTGCCAGCAGTTATGGGGGTAGGAAGTTCTTC
CASSYGGRKFF
>-|TRBV28|TRBJ2-3|few
TGTGCCAGCTACCACCCGAGGAGGGTTTCTAGCACAGATACGCAGTATTTT
CASYHPRRVSSTDTQYF
>-|TRBV20-1|TRBJ2-5|many
TGCAGTGCTTACGGGACCGGGGAAGGAAAGACCCAGTACTTC
CSAYGTGEGKTQYF
>-|TRBV2|TRBJ2-7|many
TGTGCCAGCAGTGCTGCAGGCTCTAGGGTGCAGTACTTC
CASSAAGSRVQYF
>-|TRBV5-8|TRBJ2-5|many
TGTGCCAGCAGCTTGAGTGGGCCCCAAGAGACCCAGTACTTC
CASSLSGPQETQYF
>-|TRBV7-2|TRBJ1-5|many
TGTGCCAGCAGCTTAGCCGGAGGGGACCAGCCCCAGCATTTT
CASSLAGGDQPQHF
>-|TRBV2|TRBJ2-1|many
TGTGCCAGCATTATGGACAGAGAGTACAATGAGCAGTTCTTC
CASIMDREYNEQFF
>-|TRBV6-1|TRBJ1-6|many
TGTGCCAGCAGTGAGAGGCCTAGGAATTCACCCCTCCACTTT
CASSERPRNSPLHF
>TRBD1|TRBV2|TRBJ2-1|many
TGTGCCAGCAGTGGGGCAGGGGGATTTGGCAATGAGCAGTTCTTC
CASSGAGGFGNEQFF
>-|TRBV7-8|TRBJ2-5|-
TGTGCCAGCAGACGCAACAGGGATGGCACAGATACGCAGCACTTC
CASRRNRDGTDTQHF
>TRBD1|TRBV30|TRBJ1-5|-
TGTGCCTGGAGTAACGAGGGGGCCCAGCCCCAGCATTTT
CAWSNEGAQPQHF
>-|TRBV12-5|TRBJ1-1|few
TGTGCTACCTCACAGGGCTCTGAAGCTTTCTTT
CATSQGSEAFF
>TRBD2|TRBV7-3|TRBJ2-5|-
TGTGCCAGCAGCCAAGGGCTAGCGGGGGGGTCGGGGACCCAGTACTTC
CASSQGLAGGSGTQYF
>TRBD1|TRBV11-2|TRBJ1-4|many
TGTGCCAGCAGCCGACAAGGGGGCGCGGTTAAGGAAAAACTGTTTTTT
CASSRQGGAVKEKLFF
>-|TRBV19|TRBJ2-2|many
TGTGCCAGTAGTATAGACACGGATAGCGGGGAGCTGTTTTTT
CASSIDTDSGELFF
>TRBD1|TRBV14|TRBJ1-1|-
TGTGCCAGCAGCTTAGTGGGACAGGGGTACACTGAAGCTTTCTTT
CASSLVGQGYTEAFF
>-|TRBV5-1|TRBJ2-5|-
TGCGCCAGCGAGACCGAAGGGGCAGGCCAAGAGACCCAGTACTTC
CASETEGAGQETQYF
>-|TRBV27|TRBJ2-2|many
TGTGCCACCAGGGGGGTCCCCGGGGAGCTGTTTTTT
CATRGVPGELFF
>TRBD2|TRBV2|TRBJ2-7|once
TGTGCCATAACAGGACTAGCGGGGGTGAGCTCCTACGAGCAGTACTTC
CAITGLAGVSSYEQYF
>TRBD1|TRBV5-1|TRBJ1-4|-
TGCGCCAGCAGCTTGGCCGGACAGGGGGCAGGTGAAAAACTGTTTTTT
CASSLAGQGAGEKLFF
>-|TRBV4-1|TRBJ2-2|many
TGCGCCAGCAGCCAAGAGTGGGGATTTGGGACCGGGGAGCTGTTTTTT
CASSQEWGFGTGELFF
>-|TRBV7-2|TRBJ1-5|many
TGTGCCAGCAGCTTAGGGGGGGACATCGGGGTCCATCAGCCCCAGCATTTT
CASSLGGDIGVHQPQHF
>-|TRBV3-1|TRBJ1-3|many
TGTGCCAGCAGCCAAGTACGGACCTCTGGAAACACCATATATTTT
CASSQVRTSGNTIYF
>TRBD2|TRBV5-1|TRBJ2-3|many
TGCGCCAGCAGCTCCCTAGCGGGTACTAGCACAGATACGCAGTATTTT
CASSSLAGTSTDTQYF
>-|TRBV7-2|TRBJ1-5|many
TGTGCCAGCAGCTTAGTCTTAACAGACAATCAGCCCCAGCATTTT
CASSLVLTDNQPQHF
>TRBD1|TRBV3-1|TRBJ1-2|many
TGTGCCAGCAGCCACGGGGACAGGGGTGGCTACACCTTC
CASSHGDRGGYTF